Following are 19 T cell receptor beta chains from one sample sequenced in a study of CD8+CD57+ T cells in acquired aplastic anemia. CDR3 and TCR beta VDJ profiling relied on genomic DNA as the template. MiXCR was run by TCRdb on the reads, yielding one entry per CDR3 protein. The data contain approximately 190,000 distinct CDR3 sequences, 64% of them singletons. Sequences were obtained from sorted CD4+, CD8+, or CD8+CD57+ T cells (not recorded which) from PBMCs. These receptors all come from a human donor with severe aplastic anemia or a healthy control (not recorded which).

The rearrangement links TRBV2 to TRBJ1-6; D gene uncertain. V was shortened by 2 bases and J by 6 bases, with 8 bases between the two germline ends. Germline lookup yields CDR1 SNHLY and CDR2 FYNNEI. The CDR3 has 14 amino acids. The CDR3 protein is CASSETPFNSPLHF. In nucleotides, the CDR3 is TGTGCCAGCAGTGAAACCCCCTTTAATTCACCCCTCCACTTT.

The V gene is TRBV5-1, the J gene TRBJ2-3; D might be TRBD1 (6 bases). The V gene's germline CDR1 is SGHRS and CDR2 YFSETQ. V was trimmed by 4 bases and J by 3 bases, leaving 9 bases between them. The length of the CDR3 is 13 residues. Written as DNA, the CDR3 is TGCGCCAGCAGCACCACAGGGACAGATACGCAGTATTTT. This gives the protein CASSTTGTDTQYF.

The chain links TRBV10-2 to TRBJ1-5; D is unclear. Germline CDR1 reads WSHSY; CDR2 reads SAAADI. The CDR3 covers 12 residues. The V and J ends lost 2 bases and 5 bases respectively, with 4 bases between them. This chain's CDR3 is CASSEEYQPQHF. For the CDR3, the DNA is TGCGCCAGCAGTGAGGAGTATCAGCCCCAGCATTTT.

This chain connects TRBV24-1 to TRBJ2-3; no clear D gene. The ends were cut back, 3 bases at V and 4 bases at J, with 7 bases in the middle. The CDR3 runs 13 residues. CDR1 and CDR2 (germline): KGHDR, SFDVKD. CDR3 sequence (DNA): TGTGCCACCAGTGATGTACGACCAGATACGCAGTATTTT. It yields the protein CATSDVRPDTQYF.

The chain has TRBV10-3 and TRBJ2-7; possible D gene TRBD1, 7 bases. This CDR3 has 14 amino acids. Germline assignment: CDR1 ENHRY and CDR2 SYGVKD. The ends were cut back, 6 bases at V and 3 bases at J, with 15 bases in the middle. The chain's CDR3 is CAIRPDRRDYEQYF. In nucleotides, the CDR3 is TGTGCCATCAGGCCGGACAGGAGGGACTACGAGCAGTACTTC.

This sequence joins TRBV7-9 and TRBJ1-4; TRBD1 aligns across 7 bases. The CDR3 length is 14 residues. V dropped 3 bases and J dropped 5; count of bases not matched to a gene: 3. Germline V lookup: CDR1 SEHNR, CDR2 FQNEAQ (reference sequence). The CDR3 region is CASSLTGRNEKLFF. The CDR3 nucleotides are TGTGCCAGCAGCTTGACAGGGCGAAATGAAAAACTGTTTTTT.

This clonotype was seen at least ten times. The V and J genes are TRBV11-2 and TRBJ1-5; D unresolved. The CDR3 runs to 15 residues. V was cut by 3 bases and J by 0 bases, with 9 bases left in between. Germline V gene lookup returns CDR1 SGHAT and CDR2 FQNNGV. The CDR3 bases are TGTGCCAGCAGCTTTAACGCAGATAGCAATCAGCCCCAGCATTTT. Translation: CASSFNADSNQPQHF.

This chain connects TRBV5-6 to TRBJ2-5; D is possibly TRBD2 (5 bases). V lost 4 bases and J lost 1, with 11 bases in between. CDR1 is SGHDT and CDR2 is YYEEEE in the germline V gene. The CDR3 is made up of 14 amino acids. The DNA for the CDR3 is TGTGCCAGCAGCACAGCAGGACTCCAAGAGACCCAGTACTTC. Translation: CASSTAGLQETQYF.

Concerning this clonotype itself: The germline gene is not matched at one end of the junction; a read error may be the cause. V is TRBV7-3 and J is TRBJ1-1, with D hard to call. The CDR3 is 13 amino acids. Germline lookup yields CDR1 SGHTA and CDR2 FQGTGA. CDR3 loop: CASSDGLGTEASF. CDR3 in DNA: TGTGCCAGCAGCGACGGTCTCGGCACTGAAGCTTCCTTT.

The rearrangement links TRBV24-1 to TRBJ1-2, with D maybe TRBD1 (5 bases). Germline CDR1 and CDR2: KGHDR and SFDVKD. This CDR3 spans 11 amino acids. Trimming removed 11 bases at V and 3 bases at J, with 9 bases between. In DNA, the CDR3 is TGTGCCAGCACGGGGGACTATGGCTACACCTTC. Translation gives CASTGDYGYTF.

On this clonotype itself: A much larger clone lies one base from this, so it may be a read error. This chain joins TRBV6-5 and TRBJ2-1; no definite D call. Germline CDR1 and CDR2: MNHEY and SVGAGI. V was clipped by 5 bases and J by 5 bases, with 10 bases between them. The CDR3 consists of 13 residues. The CDR3 DNA sequence: TGTGCCAGCAGTGACGGTGTGGACAATGAGCAGTTCTTC. Translation: CASSDGVDNEQFF.

The chain employs TRBV7-8 and TRBJ2-7; TRBD2 agrees at 16 bases. The junction had 6 bases not matched to a gene; V was cut back by 3 bases and J by 4 bases. From germline, CDR1 is SGHVS and CDR2 FQNEAQ. CDR3 size: 17 residues. The CDR3 coding sequence is TGTGCCAGCAGCTTTGGGGGACTAGCGGGAGGGCCTTACGAGCAGTACTTC. It yields the protein CASSFGGLAGGPYEQYF.

This chain joins TRBV29-1 and TRBJ1-1, with 9 bases lining up with TRBD1. The V and J ends lost 3 bases and 5 bases, in that order; junction bases with no gene match: 7. Germline values: CDR1 SQVTM, CDR2 ANQGSEA. The CDR3 runs to 14 residues. In nucleotides, the CDR3 is TGCAGCGTTGATACAGGGGGCTCGGGGACTGAAGCTTTCTTT. It specifies CSVDTGGSGTEAFF.

As DNA, the CDR3 is TGTGCCAGCAGCTTGGATCCGGGAAAGGGGAGTGAAAAACTGTTTTTT. Protein product: CASSLDPGKGSEKLFF. This chain joins TRBV7-9 and TRBJ1-4; tentatively, D is TRBD1 (5 bases). Germline CDR1 and CDR2: SEHNR and FQNEAQ (reference sequence). Trimming removed 3 bases from V and 7 bases from J, with 18 bases in between. The CDR3 length is 16 residues. The full variable domain, with the rest looked up from reference TRBV7-9 and TRBJ1-4, is DTGVSQNPRHKITKRGQNVTFRCDPISEHNRLYWYRQTLGQGPEFLTYFQNEAQLEKSRLLSDRFSAERPKGSFSTLEIQRTEQGDSAMYLCASSLDPGKGSEKLFFGSGTQLSVL.

This clonotype was detected ten times or more. CDR3: CASSYETGISSYNEQFF. In DNA form, the CDR3 reads TGTGCCAGCAGTTATGAGACAGGGATAAGCTCCTACAATGAGCAGTTCTTC. This chain connects TRBV7-2 to TRBJ2-1; TRBD1 matches 7 bases. CDR3 length: 17 amino acids. The J segment lost 0 bases and the V segment lost 6 bases, leaving 11 bases of the junction unmatched. The germline gives CDR1 SGHTA, CDR2 FQGNSA.

This clonotype was found many times. This chain joins TRBV27 and TRBJ2-7; the D call may be TRBD1 or TRBD2 (5 bases each). CDR1 is MNHEY, CDR2 SMNVEV, per germline (reference sequence). The V end was cut by 6 bases, the J end by 3 bases, with 12 bases between. The CDR3 extends over 13 amino acids. CDR3 sequence: CASSSRDGYEQYF. CDR3 nucleotide sequence: TGTGCCAGCAGCTCCCGGGACGGCTACGAGCAGTACTTC.

The chain has TRBV9 and TRBJ1-5; perhaps TRBD1 as D (5 bases). The germline V gene has CDR1 SGDLS and CDR2 YYNGEE. The CDR3 loop spans 12 amino acids. Trimming pared 4 bases from V and 15 bases from J, leaving 17 bases between. The DNA for the CDR3 is TGTGCCAGCAGCCCATCCGGGGCCCCTGGGCATTTT. Translation: CASSPSGAPGHF.

This clonotype showed up just a few times. The chain employs TRBV6-5 and TRBJ2-5; 10 positions match TRBD1. The CDR3 contains 15 residues. Germline loops: CDR1 MNHEY, CDR2 SVGAGI. V shed 7 bases and J 2 bases; nucleotides not matched to a gene: 7. The CDR3 spells CASTRTGGNQETQYF. CDR3 coding DNA: TGTGCCAGCACAAGGACAGGGGGGAATCAAGAGACCCAGTACTTC.

Comments on this clonotype: A junction end diverges from the germline sequence, so it may reflect a read error. This chain links TRBV7-6 with TRBJ2-7, with 7 bases matching TRBD1. The CDR3 consists of 14 residues. Germline V gives CDR1 SGHVS, CDR2 FNYEAQ. Written as DNA, the CDR3 is TGCGCCAGCAGCCGGACAGGATCTTACTACGAGCAGTACTTC. This codes for CASSRTGSYYEQYF.